This T cell receptor (beta chain) was captured by sequencing in a study of blood T cell repertoires in COVID-19. Method: immunoSEQ multiplex PCR; TCRdb's copy keeps in-frame clones and lacks some. The sample has 200,000 to 300,000 clones, 80% to 85% seen once; the top ten hold 4.2%. Germline loops: CDR1 LGHNA, CDR2 YSLEER. The ends were cut back, 0 bases at V and 1 base at J, with 16 bases in the middle. The CDR3 consists of 17 residues. The TCR comes from a man aged 55 to 70 with acute or convalescent COVID-19. Sequences were obtained from peripheral blood. This chain links TRBV4-3 with TRBJ2-7; tentatively, D is TRBD1 (6 bases). CDR3 amino acids: CASSQDVTGFRSYEQYF. In DNA, the CDR3 is TGCGCCAGCAGCCAAGATGTTACAGGGTTTAGGTCCTACGAGCAGTACTTC.